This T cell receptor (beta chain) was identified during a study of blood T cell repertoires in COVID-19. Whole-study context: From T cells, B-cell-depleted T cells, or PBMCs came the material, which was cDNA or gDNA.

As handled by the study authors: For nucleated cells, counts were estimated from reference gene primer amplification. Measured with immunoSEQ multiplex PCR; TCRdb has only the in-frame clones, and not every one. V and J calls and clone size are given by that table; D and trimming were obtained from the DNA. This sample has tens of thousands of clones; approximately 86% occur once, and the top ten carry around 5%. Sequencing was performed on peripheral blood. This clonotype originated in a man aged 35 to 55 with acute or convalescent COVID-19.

In DNA form, the CDR3 reads TGCAGCGTTGAGATCGGTCAGGGGGTTACTGAAGCTTTCTTT. It translates to CSVEIGQGVTEAFF. The chain has TRBV29-1 and TRBJ1-1; 7 bases map to TRBD1. Germline lookup yields CDR1 SQVTM and CDR2 ANQGSEA. V shed 3 bases and J 5 bases; nucleotides not matched to a gene: 9. This CDR3 spans 14 amino acids.